A selection of T cell receptor beta chains follows, all from one sample in a study of identical twins. MiXCR, applied by TCRdb to the 5' RACE reads, yields one record per CDR3 protein. The repertoire holds 150,000 or so distinct CDR3 sequences, with under 4.5% as singletons. Source material: memory T cells sorted from blood. The receptors derive from a man aged 18 to 29 in good health. CDR3s include the opening cysteine and the closing phenylalanine or tryptophan. Each record gives: D gene, CDR3 length, clone size, V gene, J gene, CDR3 DNA, CDR3 protein. A D gene is named only where the DNA matches it firmly. A clone size is listed for some rows: how often the clone was seen (once, few, many), or a class if it is expanded.

D gene: -
CDR3 length: 14
clone size: many
V gene: TRBV5-1
J gene: TRBJ2-3
CDR3 DNA: TGCGCCAGCAGACCAGGGGATGGCACAGATACGCAGTATTTT
CDR3 protein: CASRPGDGTDTQYF

D gene: TRBD1
CDR3 length: 14
clone size: many
V gene: TRBV7-2
J gene: TRBJ2-2
CDR3 DNA: TGTGCCAGCAGCACGGGACAGGGAATCGGGGAGCTGTTTTTT
CDR3 protein: CASSTGQGIGELFF

D gene: TRBD2
CDR3 length: 18
clone size: many
V gene: TRBV4-2
J gene: TRBJ2-5
CDR3 DNA: TGTGCCAGCAGCCAAGGAAGAGCGGGAGGGCCAGGAGGAGAGACCCAGTACTTC
CDR3 protein: CASSQGRAGGPGGETQYF

D gene: -
CDR3 length: 16
clone size: many
V gene: TRBV18
J gene: TRBJ2-1
CDR3 DNA: TGTGCCAGCTCGTCTACGGGCAGGGATAGAGGCTATGAGCAGTTCTTC
CDR3 protein: CASSSTGRDRGYEQFF

D gene: -
CDR3 length: 13
clone size: many
V gene: TRBV2
J gene: TRBJ2-3
CDR3 DNA: TGTGCCAGCAGTACAACTACCACAGATACGCAGTATTTT
CDR3 protein: CASSTTTTDTQYF

D gene: TRBD2
CDR3 length: 15
clone size: few
V gene: TRBV7-2
J gene: TRBJ2-1
CDR3 DNA: TGTGCCAGCAGCTTAGCGCGGGGGGGCTACTATGAGCAGTTCTTC
CDR3 protein: CASSLARGGYYEQFF

D gene: -
CDR3 length: 12
clone size: many
V gene: TRBV20-1
J gene: TRBJ1-5
CDR3 DNA: TGCAGTGCTTGGGCCCCTAGTCAGCCCCAGCATTTT
CDR3 protein: CSAWAPSQPQHF

D gene: -
CDR3 length: 15
clone size: few
V gene: TRBV5-1
J gene: TRBJ1-4
CDR3 DNA: TGCGCCAGCAGCCCTAACTCAGCAACTAATGAAAAACTGTTTTTT
CDR3 protein: CASSPNSATNEKLFF

D gene: TRBD2
CDR3 length: 18
clone size: many
V gene: TRBV29-1
J gene: TRBJ2-1
CDR3 DNA: TGCAGCGTTGAAGATGCCGGTCTAGCGGGAGGAACGTACAATGAGCAGTTCTTC
CDR3 protein: CSVEDAGLAGGTYNEQFF

D gene: -
CDR3 length: 16
clone size: many
V gene: TRBV7-8
J gene: TRBJ2-2
CDR3 DNA: TGTGCCAGCAGCTTAGTTGTCGGAGGGGGGACCGGGGAGCTGTTTTTT
CDR3 protein: CASSLVVGGGTGELFF

D gene: -
CDR3 length: 13
clone size: -
V gene: TRBV7-3
J gene: TRBJ2-1
CDR3 DNA: TGTGCCAGCAGCTTAACGTCTTTCAATGAGCAGTTCTTC
CDR3 protein: CASSLTSFNEQFF

D gene: -
CDR3 length: 16
clone size: many
V gene: TRBV6-1
J gene: TRBJ2-2
CDR3 DNA: TGTGCCAGCAGGTCTATGGGCCGCCGGTACACCGGGGAGCTGTTTTTT
CDR3 protein: CASRSMGRRYTGELFF

D gene: -
CDR3 length: 12
clone size: many
V gene: TRBV5-6
J gene: TRBJ1-6
CDR3 DNA: TGTGCCAGCAGCCTGGAGTATTCACCCCTCCACTTT
CDR3 protein: CASSLEYSPLHF

D gene: -
CDR3 length: 14
clone size: many
V gene: TRBV9
J gene: TRBJ1-1
CDR3 DNA: TGTGCCAGCAGCGTAGGGCGGGTCTCCACTGAAGCTTTCTTT
CDR3 protein: CASSVGRVSTEAFF

D gene: -
CDR3 length: 16
clone size: many
V gene: TRBV5-1
J gene: TRBJ1-5
CDR3 DNA: TGCGCCAGCAGCTTGTTTAGCAGGGATAGCAATCAGCCCCAGCATTTT
CDR3 protein: CASSLFSRDSNQPQHF

D gene: -
CDR3 length: 14
clone size: many
V gene: TRBV2
J gene: TRBJ1-5
CDR3 DNA: TGTGCCAGCTCAGTAGGGGATAGCAATCAGCCCCAGCATTTT
CDR3 protein: CASSVGDSNQPQHF

D gene: TRBD2
CDR3 length: 17
clone size: many
V gene: TRBV15
J gene: TRBJ2-5
CDR3 DNA: TGTGCCACCAGCCGAAATAGGGCTAGCGGGACTTTAGAGACCCAGTACTTC
CDR3 protein: CATSRNRASGTLETQYF

D gene: -
CDR3 length: 13
clone size: medium-sized
V gene: TRBV7-2
J gene: TRBJ2-3
CDR3 DNA: TGTGCCAGCAGCTATTCAATGGGTAGGGCGCAGTATTTT
CDR3 protein: CASSYSMGRAQYF

D gene: TRBD2
CDR3 length: 17
clone size: many
V gene: TRBV4-3
J gene: TRBJ2-1
CDR3 DNA: TGCGCCAGCAGCCAGGGTTGGGGGGGGGACTCCTACAATGAGCAGTTCTTC
CDR3 protein: CASSQGWGGDSYNEQFF

D gene: TRBD2
CDR3 length: 17
clone size: many
V gene: TRBV4-1
J gene: TRBJ2-3
CDR3 DNA: TGCGCCAGCAGCCCAGATCAACTAGCGGGGGTCACAGATACGCAGTATTTT
CDR3 protein: CASSPDQLAGVTDTQYF

D gene: TRBD2
CDR3 length: 16
clone size: few
V gene: TRBV7-8
J gene: TRBJ2-3
CDR3 DNA: TGTGCCAGCAGCCCGTGGACTAGCTTGAGCACAGATACGCAGTATTTT
CDR3 protein: CASSPWTSLSTDTQYF

D gene: TRBD1
CDR3 length: 14
clone size: many
V gene: TRBV11-1
J gene: TRBJ1-1
CDR3 DNA: TGTGCCAGCAGCCGAACAGGGGGTAGGACTGAAGCTTTCTTT
CDR3 protein: CASSRTGGRTEAFF

D gene: -
CDR3 length: 15
clone size: many
V gene: TRBV25-1
J gene: TRBJ1-5
CDR3 DNA: TGTGCCAGCAGTGAGGACGGGGGTAGCAATCAGCCCCAGCATTTT
CDR3 protein: CASSEDGGSNQPQHF

D gene: -
CDR3 length: 16
clone size: many
V gene: TRBV30
J gene: TRBJ1-3
CDR3 DNA: TGTGCCTGGAGTCCCTCGGGATGGGTCGACGGAAACACCATATATTTT
CDR3 protein: CAWSPSGWVDGNTIYF

D gene: TRBD2
CDR3 length: 19
clone size: many
V gene: TRBV4-2
J gene: TRBJ2-3
CDR3 DNA: TGTGCCAGCAGCCTGTACCTAGCGGGAGTAGTTACCGGAGCAGATACGCAGTATTTT
CDR3 protein: CASSLYLAGVVTGADTQYF

D gene: TRBD2
CDR3 length: 11
clone size: many
V gene: TRBV20-1
J gene: TRBJ2-1
CDR3 DNA: TGCAGTGCACGACTAGCTATTGAGCAGTTCTTC
CDR3 protein: CSARLAIEQFF

D gene: -
CDR3 length: 12
clone size: many
V gene: TRBV7-9
J gene: TRBJ1-1
CDR3 DNA: TGTGCCAGCAGCACCACCGCAGGAGGAGCTTTCTTT
CDR3 protein: CASSTTAGGAFF

D gene: TRBD1
CDR3 length: 16
clone size: many
V gene: TRBV5-5
J gene: TRBJ2-1
CDR3 DNA: TGTGCCAGCGGGCGACAGGGGGAGAGCTCCTACAATGAGCAGTTCTTC
CDR3 protein: CASGRQGESSYNEQFF

D gene: -
CDR3 length: 13
clone size: many
V gene: TRBV7-2
J gene: TRBJ2-1
CDR3 DNA: TGTGCCAGCAGCTTACAAACCTACAATGAGCAGTTCTTC
CDR3 protein: CASSLQTYNEQFF

D gene: -
CDR3 length: 17
clone size: many
V gene: TRBV7-9
J gene: TRBJ2-5
CDR3 DNA: TGTGCCAGCAGCGCCCGGCGGAGGGCCGCGGAGGAAGAGACCCAGTACTTC
CDR3 protein: CASSARRRAAEEETQYF

D gene: -
CDR3 length: 15
clone size: many
V gene: TRBV6-2/TRBV6-3
J gene: TRBJ1-5
CDR3 DNA: TGTGCCAGCAGTCCCGGACCAAACAGGAATCAGCCCCAGCATTTT
CDR3 protein: CASSPGPNRNQPQHF

D gene: TRBD2
CDR3 length: 15
clone size: many
V gene: TRBV12-3/TRBV12-4
J gene: TRBJ2-7
CDR3 DNA: TGTGCCAGCAGTTTTAGCGGGCCGCTGAGGGGCGAGCAGTACTTC
CDR3 protein: CASSFSGPLRGEQYF

D gene: -
CDR3 length: 13
clone size: many
V gene: TRBV9
J gene: TRBJ2-2
CDR3 DNA: TGTGCCAGCAGCGTAGTAGAAACCGGGGAGCTGTTTTTT
CDR3 protein: CASSVVETGELFF

D gene: -
CDR3 length: 14
clone size: many
V gene: TRBV5-5
J gene: TRBJ2-4
CDR3 DNA: TGTGCCAGCAGCTTGAAGTCGCGGGAAAACATTCAGTACTTC
CDR3 protein: CASSLKSRENIQYF

D gene: TRBD2
CDR3 length: 12
clone size: many
V gene: TRBV10-3
J gene: TRBJ2-1
CDR3 DNA: TGTGCCATCAGTGAGTCAGCGGGGAGCCCAATCTTC
CDR3 protein: CAISESAGSPIF

D gene: -
CDR3 length: 16
clone size: many
V gene: TRBV4-2
J gene: TRBJ2-5
CDR3 DNA: TGTGCCAGCAGCCAATACGGGGACGGATCCCAAGAGACCCAGTACTTC
CDR3 protein: CASSQYGDGSQETQYF

D gene: -
CDR3 length: 16
clone size: many
V gene: TRBV7-8
J gene: TRBJ2-2
CDR3 DNA: TGTGCCAGCAGCCCTAACAGGGTGGCGAACACCGGGGAGCTGTTTTTT
CDR3 protein: CASSPNRVANTGELFF

D gene: -
CDR3 length: 12
clone size: many
V gene: TRBV6-1
J gene: TRBJ2-3
CDR3 DNA: TGTGCAGCAGGGAAGCGGGCAGATACGCAGTATTTT
CDR3 protein: CAAGKRADTQYF

D gene: -
CDR3 length: 16
clone size: many
V gene: TRBV7-8
J gene: TRBJ1-2
CDR3 DNA: TGTGCCAGCAGCTTAGCACGGGACTATGTAAACTATGGCTACACCTTC
CDR3 protein: CASSLARDYVNYGYTF

D gene: -
CDR3 length: 16
clone size: many
V gene: TRBV12-3/TRBV12-4
J gene: TRBJ1-3
CDR3 DNA: TGTGCCAGCAGCCCCACCGGACTGAACTCTGGAAACACCATATATTTT
CDR3 protein: CASSPTGLNSGNTIYF

D gene: -
CDR3 length: 14
clone size: many
V gene: TRBV19
J gene: TRBJ2-7
CDR3 DNA: TGTGCCAGTAGTATGTTCAATCCGGCCTACGAGCAGTACTTC
CDR3 protein: CASSMFNPAYEQYF

D gene: -
CDR3 length: 14
clone size: many
V gene: TRBV2
J gene: TRBJ1-1
CDR3 DNA: TGTGCCAGCAGTCGGACAGCGTTAAACACTGAAGCTTTCTTT
CDR3 protein: CASSRTALNTEAFF

D gene: -
CDR3 length: 14
clone size: many
V gene: TRBV9
J gene: TRBJ2-5
CDR3 DNA: TGTGCCAGCAGCAAACAGGGATCTCAAGAGACCCAGTACTTC
CDR3 protein: CASSKQGSQETQYF

D gene: TRBD1
CDR3 length: 16
clone size: many
V gene: TRBV5-1
J gene: TRBJ1-3
CDR3 DNA: TGCGCCAGCAGCTTGCGGGGACAGGGCTCTGGAAACACCATATATTTT
CDR3 protein: CASSLRGQGSGNTIYF

D gene: -
CDR3 length: 12
clone size: many
V gene: TRBV10-3
J gene: TRBJ1-3
CDR3 DNA: TGTGCCATCAGTGACAGGCCAAACACCATATATTTT
CDR3 protein: CAISDRPNTIYF

D gene: -
CDR3 length: 14
clone size: many
V gene: TRBV7-2
J gene: TRBJ1-4
CDR3 DNA: TGTGCCAGCAGCCGAGGGGTCGGTAATGAAAAACTGTTTTTT
CDR3 protein: CASSRGVGNEKLFF